The present T cell receptor (beta chain) was sequenced within a study of pediatric ulcerative colitis. Ulcerative colitis patients received no immunosuppressive medication before the diagnostic colonoscopy. Blood was drawn at the time of colonoscopy. Germline CDR1 reads SNHLY; CDR2 reads FYNNEI. V was pared by 6 bases and J by 1 base, with 4 bases of the junction left unmatched. The CDR3 is made up of 14 amino acids. Data came from immunoSEQ multiplex PCR; TCRdb stores just in-frame clones and leaves some out. The sample lists 25,000 to 35,000 clones; approximately 82% were seen once. The sequenced sample consisted of blood. V usage is TRBV2 and J usage is TRBJ2-3; 7 bases are shared with TRBD1. This receptor was obtained from a boy between 10 and 17 years old with severe ulcerative colitis. CDR3 DNA sequence: TGTGCCAGCAGGGGTGGGACAGGCACAGATACGCAGTATTTT. The encoded protein is CASRGGTGTDTQYF.